This TCR beta chain was documented in a study of T-cell memory formation after mild COVID-19. The wider study: Clusters were largely donor specific. Findings of the study overall: Chiefly within CM and EM were the contracting CD4+ clones; CD8+ ones were within EMRA.

There are 14 residues in the CDR3. V was shortened by 5 bases and J by 0 bases, with 9 bases between the two germline ends. CDR1 and CDR2 (germline): MNHEY, SMNVEV (reference sequence). As concerns this clonotype: Its antigen is undetermined.

TCR alpha and TCR beta cDNA libraries carrying sample barcodes and UMIs were produced by 5'RACE using constant-segment primers. TCRdb reanalysed the 5' RACE reads using MiXCR and keeps one entry per CDR3 protein. The sample has 300,000 or so distinct CDR3 sequences, around 15% seen once. This clonotype originated in a young man who had mild COVID-19 (a few samples of this study predate the infection). Cell type and time point are not known. This chain links TRBV27 with TRBJ2-3; D call uncertain. Sequenced: PBMCs or a T cell subset sorted from them (not recorded which). The DNA for the CDR3 is TGTGCCAGCAGTCGTTCTAGGAGCACAGATACGCAGTATTTT. Its translation is CASSRSRSTDTQYF.